This T cell receptor (beta chain) emerged from a study of shared clonotypes between healthy human individuals. The CDR3 length is 13 residues. Germline V gives CDR1 LNHDA, CDR2 SQIVND (reference sequence). The junction had 2 bases not matched to a gene; V was cut back by 8 bases and J by 2 bases. The study drew all its donors from Caucasian adults living in Nashville, Tennessee. Using immunoSEQ multiplex PCR, the repertoire was profiled, and TCRdb retains in-frame clones only, with some absent. The sample carries about 500,000 clones, about 74% recorded once. This clonotype was sampled from a woman aged 40 to 50 in good health. Some clones in this sample may be carry-over from other donors' samples. The sample taken for sequencing was PBMCs. The rearrangement joins TRBV19 to TRBJ2-2, with 7 nucleotides matching TRBD1. CDR3 sequence: CASGQANTGELFF. Written as DNA, the CDR3 is TGTGCCAGTGGACAGGCAAACACCGGGGAGCTGTTTTTT. The full variable domain, with the rest looked up from reference TRBV19 and TRBJ2-2, is DGGITQSPKYLFRKEGQNVTLSCEQNLNHDAMYWYRQDPGQGLRLIYYSQIVNDFQKGDIAEGYSVSREKKESFPLTVTSAQKNPTAFYLCASGQANTGELFFGEGSRLTVL.